The 10 T cell receptor beta chains below all came from one sample that was sequenced in a study of T cell repertoires in cytomegalovirus infection. From the reads, TCRdb called clonotypes with MiXCR, one entry per CDR3 protein. Here the sample spans 350,000 to 550,000 distinct CDR3 sequences, approximately 32% being singletons. The sequencing sample was made of PBMCs. These receptors came from a human donor in good health (CMV status not recorded). Some clones in this sample may be carry-over from other donors' samples.

This clonotype was recorded many times. The V gene is TRBV7-2, the J gene TRBJ1-1; D may be TRBD1 (5 bases). Between the trimmed V and J ends, which lost 4 bases and 0 bases, there was a span of 9 bases. The CDR3 has 14 amino acids. Germline V CDR1 and CDR2: SGHTA, FQGNSA. CDR3 sequence: CASSSDRLNTEAFF. CDR3 sequence (DNA): TGTGCCAGCAGCTCCGACAGATTGAACACTGAAGCTTTCTTT.

The rearrangement uses TRBV12-3 or TRBV12-4 and TRBJ1-5, with 9 nucleotides matching TRBD1. There are 14 residues in the CDR3. The V and J ends lost 5 bases and 5 bases, in that order; junction bases with no gene match: 4. CDR3 sequence: CASSPTGGYQPQHF. The CDR3 DNA sequence: TGTGCCAGCAGTCCGACAGGGGGTTATCAGCCCCAGCATTTT.

The CDR3 nucleotides are TGTGCCAGCAGTCAAACGTCCCAGAGGGTTCGAAATACGCAGTATTTT. This codes for CASSQTSQRVRNTQYF. This rearrangement joins TRBV6-2 or TRBV6-3 to TRBJ2-3; maybe TRBD2 (5 bases). The length of the CDR3 is 16 residues. Germline CDR1 reads MNHEY; CDR2 reads SVGEGT. V was cut by 5 bases and J by 7 bases, with 22 bases left in between.

This chain connects TRBV19 to TRBJ1-1, with TRBD1 identical over 9 bases. In germline, CDR1 is LNHDA, CDR2 SQIVND (reference sequence). J lost 7 bases, V lost 3 bases, and 9 bases had no gene match. CDR3 size: 15 residues. The CDR3 reads CASSMRDGDRDEAFF. Here the CDR3 DNA reads TGTGCCAGTAGTATGAGGGACGGGGACAGGGATGAAGCTTTCTTT.

This clonotype occurred many times. V and J are TRBV12-3 or TRBV12-4 and TRBJ2-3; 8 nucleotides line up with TRBD1. J gave up 4 bases and V 8 bases, and 5 bases lay outside the gene matches. CDR3 length equals 13 residues. The CDR3 coding sequence is TGTGCCAGCGGACAGGGCTACGCAGATACGCAGTATTTT. Its protein is CASGQGYADTQYF.

This clonotype occurred a few times. This chain links TRBV20-1 with TRBJ1-1; TRBD1 is a possible D gene (5 bases). The germline CDR1 and CDR2 sequences are DFQATT and SNEGSKA (reference sequence). This CDR3 is built from 15 residues. V was cut by 5 bases and J by 2 bases, with 18 bases left in between. The CDR3 bases are TGCAGTGCTCATACGCTCCAGCAGGGTAACACTGAAGCTTTCTTT. Residues: CSAHTLQQGNTEAFF.

This clonotype was counted ten times or more. This chain connects TRBV7-8 to TRBJ1-1; D is uncertain. The CDR3 totals 12 residues. Germline V lookup: CDR1 SGHVS, CDR2 FQNEAQ. V was cut by 1 base and J by 9 bases, with 9 bases left in between. CDR3 region: CASSLEMSQAFF. As DNA, the CDR3 is TGTGCCAGCAGCTTAGAGATGTCCCAAGCTTTCTTT.

This clonotype has a count of ten or more. The chain recombines TRBV7-2 with TRBJ2-5, with D possibly TRBD2 on 6 matching bases. This CDR3 is 15 amino acids long. Germline values: CDR1 SGHTA, CDR2 FQGNSA. Trimming left V 1 base short and J 4 bases short, with 13 bases between. CDR3 loop: CASSLEGRGGETQYF. CDR3 DNA: TGTGCCAGCAGCTTAGAGGGGCGGGGAGGAGAGACCCAGTACTTC.

This clonotype is a singleton in its sample. A read error may be the cause here, since a much bigger clone is one base away. As the CDR3 is not closed by the conserved phenylalanine or tryptophan, this likely results from a read error. V gene TRBV7-4 combines with J gene TRBJ2-5, with TRBD2 matching over 14 bases. V gave up 5 bases and J gave up 2 bases; unmatched junction bases: 19. The germline CDR1 and CDR2 sequences are SGHVT and SQSDAQ. The CDR3 extends over 21 amino acids. The CDR3 protein is CASSDFLGLAGEYGRQETQYL. CDR3 in DNA: TGTGCCAGCAGCGATTTTTTGGGACTAGCGGGGGAATACGGACGTCAAGAGACCCAGTACTTG.

V gene TRBV3-1 combines with J gene TRBJ2-1; D call uncertain. The CDR3 contains 14 residues. Per germline, CDR1 LGHDT and CDR2 YNNKEL (reference sequence). Trimming shortened V by 1 base and J by 7 bases, and 11 bases separated the two germline ends. The DNA of the CDR3 is TGTGCCAGCAGCCAAGTGGTGGCGGTTAATGAGCAGTTCTTC. Its translation is CASSQVVAVNEQFF.